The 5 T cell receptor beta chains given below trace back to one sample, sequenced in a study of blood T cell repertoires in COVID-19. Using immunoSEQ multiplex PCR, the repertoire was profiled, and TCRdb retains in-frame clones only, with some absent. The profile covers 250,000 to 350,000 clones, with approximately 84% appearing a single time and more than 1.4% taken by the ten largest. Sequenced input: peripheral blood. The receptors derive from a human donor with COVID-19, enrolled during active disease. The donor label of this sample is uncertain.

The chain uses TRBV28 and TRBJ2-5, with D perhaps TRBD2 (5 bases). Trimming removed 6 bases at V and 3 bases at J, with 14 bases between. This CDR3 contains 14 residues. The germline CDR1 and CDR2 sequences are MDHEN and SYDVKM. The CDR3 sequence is CASSILGSEETQYF. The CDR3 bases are TGTGCCAGCAGCATACTAGGGTCTGAAGAGACCCAGTACTTC.

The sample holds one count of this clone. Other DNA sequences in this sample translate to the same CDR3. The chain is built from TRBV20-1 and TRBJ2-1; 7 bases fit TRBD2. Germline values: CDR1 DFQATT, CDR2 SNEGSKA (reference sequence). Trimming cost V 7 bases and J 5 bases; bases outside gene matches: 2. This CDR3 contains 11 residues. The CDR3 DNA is TGCAGTGTCGCGGGAGACAATGAGCAGTTCTTC. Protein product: CSVAGDNEQFF.

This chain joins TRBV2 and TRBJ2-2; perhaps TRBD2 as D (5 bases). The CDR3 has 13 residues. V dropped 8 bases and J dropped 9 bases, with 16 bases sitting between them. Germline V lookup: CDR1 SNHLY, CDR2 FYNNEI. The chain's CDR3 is CASGAEKGWELFF. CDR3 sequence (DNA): TGTGCCAGCGGAGCGGAAAAGGGCTGGGAGCTGTTTTTT. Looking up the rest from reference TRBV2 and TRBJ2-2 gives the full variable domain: EPEVTQTPSHQVTQMGQEVILRCVPISNHLYFYWYRQILGQKVEFLVSFYNNEISEKSEIFDDQFSVERPDGSNFTLKIRSTKLEDSAMYFCASGAEKGWELFFGEGSRLTVL.

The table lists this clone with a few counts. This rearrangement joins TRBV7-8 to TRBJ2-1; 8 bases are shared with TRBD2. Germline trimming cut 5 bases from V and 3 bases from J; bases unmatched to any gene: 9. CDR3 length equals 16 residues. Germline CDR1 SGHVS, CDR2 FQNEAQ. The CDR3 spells CASSRRVAGGYNEQFF. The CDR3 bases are TGTGCCAGCAGCCGCCGGGTGGCGGGAGGCTACAATGAGCAGTTCTTC.

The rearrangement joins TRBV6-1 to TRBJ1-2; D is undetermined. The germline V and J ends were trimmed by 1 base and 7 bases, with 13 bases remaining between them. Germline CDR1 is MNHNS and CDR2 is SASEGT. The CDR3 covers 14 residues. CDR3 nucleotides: TGTGCCAGCAGTGAAGGGGGAGAACCTCGTGGCTACACCTTC. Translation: CASSEGGEPRGYTF.